These 8 T cell receptor beta chains were sequenced from one sample in a study of cytomegalovirus exposure and HLA in healthy donors. The primer mix had 60 Vbeta and 13 Jbeta primers. This table comes from immunoSEQ multiplex PCR, and its TCRdb copy is limited to in-frame clones, with some not included. The sample yields fewer than 140,000 clones, 71% seen once. Sequencing was done on a sample of PBMCs. Source of these receptors: a female donor in good health and CMV-seronegative.

In DNA form, the CDR3 reads TGTGCCAGCAGCTATGACAGTCTCTACGAGCAGTACTTC. It yields the protein CASSYDSLYEQYF. The rearrangement links TRBV5-5 to TRBJ2-7; D possibly corresponds to TRBD1 (5 bases). Per germline, CDR1 SGHKS and CDR2 YYEKEE (reference sequence). V shed 3 bases and J shed 3 bases, with 10 bases lying between them. The CDR3 is 13 residues long.

V usage is TRBV9 and J usage is TRBJ2-3; possibly TRBD2 for D (5 bases). The ends were cut back, 1 base at V and 2 bases at J, with 8 bases in the middle. CDR3 length equals 14 residues. The germline CDR1 and CDR2 sequences are SGDLS and YYNGEE. The CDR3 DNA reads TGTGCCAGCAGCGTATCGCTAGCCACAGATACGCAGTATTTT. This translates into CASSVSLATDTQYF.

The chain joins TRBV7-7 to TRBJ2-7, with D perhaps TRBD1 (6 bases). From germline, CDR1 is SSHAT and CDR2 FNYEAQ (reference sequence). The CDR3 loop spans 15 amino acids. Trimming removed 0 bases from V and 0 bases from J, with 9 bases in between. In DNA form, the CDR3 reads TGTGCCAGCAGCTTAGCGAGGGGGTACTCCTACGAGCAGTACTTC. This translates into CASSLARGYSYEQYF.

Only a few counts were recorded for this clone. V is TRBV27 and J is TRBJ2-3, with D possibly being TRBD2 (5 bases). The germline V gene has CDR1 MNHEY and CDR2 SMNVEV (reference sequence). This CDR3 is built from 14 residues. The V end was cut by 5 bases, the J end by 5 bases, with 14 bases between. The CDR3 DNA follows: TGTGCCAGCAGTCATGGCCCTCGGGGAGATACGCAGTATTTT. The encoded protein is CASSHGPRGDTQYF.

The CDR3 region has the DNA TGTGCCAGCTCACCCGACAGAAATCAGCCCCAGCATTTT. This gives the protein CASSPDRNQPQHF. The chain joins TRBV18 to TRBJ1-5, with D maybe TRBD1 (5 bases). Germline values: CDR1 KGHSH, CDR2 LQKENI. V lost 3 bases, J lost 4 bases, and 7 bases lay in between. CDR3 size: 13 residues.

This chain connects TRBV28 to TRBJ2-7; TRBD1 aligns across 10 bases. This CDR3 has 16 amino acids. Germline trimming cut 2 bases from V and 3 bases from J; bases unmatched to any gene: 7. Germline V CDR1 and CDR2: MDHEN, SYDVKM. The CDR3 loop is CASSLMTGGGFYEQYF. Here the CDR3 DNA reads TGTGCCAGCAGTTTAATGACAGGGGGCGGGTTCTACGAGCAGTACTTC.

This clone was seen more than once but under ten times. The chain recombines TRBV4-3 with TRBJ1-2, with TRBD1 matching 9 bases. CDR1 and CDR2 (germline): LGHNA, YSLEER. Trimming took 4 bases from V and 4 from J; bases not matched to a gene: 4. The CDR3 is made up of 14 amino acids. CDR3 amino acids: CASSPRQGGYGYTF. As DNA, the CDR3 is TGCGCCAGCAGCCCCAGACAGGGGGGCTATGGCTACACCTTC.

A single count supports this clone. The genes are TRBV10-3 and TRBJ1-1, with D maybe TRBD1 (6 bases). CDR3 length: 16 residues. V lost 3 bases and J 0 bases, leaving 14 bases between the germline ends. Germline loops: CDR1 ENHRY, CDR2 SYGVKD. For the CDR3, the DNA is TGTGCCATCAGTGACCTGACAGGACGGATGAACACTGAAGCTTTCTTT. It codes for CAISDLTGRMNTEAFF.